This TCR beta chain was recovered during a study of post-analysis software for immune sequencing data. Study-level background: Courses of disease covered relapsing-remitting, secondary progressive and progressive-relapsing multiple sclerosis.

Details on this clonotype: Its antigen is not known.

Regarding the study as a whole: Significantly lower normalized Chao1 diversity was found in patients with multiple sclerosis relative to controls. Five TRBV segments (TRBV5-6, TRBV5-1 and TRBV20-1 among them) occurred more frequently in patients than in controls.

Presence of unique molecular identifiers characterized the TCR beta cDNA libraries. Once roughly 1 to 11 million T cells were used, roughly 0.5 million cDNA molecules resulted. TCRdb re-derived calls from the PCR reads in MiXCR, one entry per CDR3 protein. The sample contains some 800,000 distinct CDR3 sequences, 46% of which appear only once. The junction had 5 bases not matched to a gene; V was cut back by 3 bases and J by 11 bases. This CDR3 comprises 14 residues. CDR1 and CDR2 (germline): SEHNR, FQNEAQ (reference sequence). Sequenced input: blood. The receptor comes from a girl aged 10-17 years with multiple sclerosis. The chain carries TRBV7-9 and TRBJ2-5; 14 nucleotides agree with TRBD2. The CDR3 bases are TGTGCCAGCAGCTTGGGACTAGCGGGAGAGGTGCAGTACTTC. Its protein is CASSLGLAGEVQYF.